These T cell receptor beta chains were read from a single sample in a study of cytomegalovirus exposure and HLA in healthy donors. The data were produced by immunoSEQ multiplex PCR, yet TCRdb's version contains in-frame clones alone and is incomplete. The table lists 100,000 to 150,000 clones, about 85% of them singletons. Sequencing input: PBMCs. The origin of the receptors is a boy between 10 and 17 years old in good health and CMV-seronegative. CDR3s leave out the opening cysteine and the closing phenylalanine or tryptophan. Size is omitted from some rows. Given values are once, few, many or a class for expanded clones.

J	size	V	CDR3
TRBJ1-5	few	TRBV27	ASRRGGGDNQPQH
TRBJ2-3	-	TRBV9	ASSVGAGARADTQY
TRBJ2-1	-	TRBV13	ASSSYLTRSSYNEQF
TRBJ1-1	-	TRBV6-6	ASSSQDRLNTEAF
TRBJ1-4	once	TRBV5-1	ASSLTGTRGEKLF
TRBJ1-3	-	TRBV2	ASSDLGEGSGNTIY
TRBJ1-2	-	TRBV6-1	ASSEQGYGYT
TRBJ1-2	-	TRBV12-2	ASRLPYQGNYGYT
TRBJ1-4	-	TRBV5-1	ASRKVGTGDIEKLF
TRBJ2-6	-	TRBV28	ASRSTGSGANVLT
TRBJ2-7	-	TRBV15	ATSRDRQGPSYEQY
TRBJ1-4	few	TRBV7-2	ASSNHRGLNEKLF
TRBJ2-3	few	TRBV12-5	ASAASGQFTDTQY
TRBJ2-1	-	TRBV19	ASRTSGYNEQF
TRBJ1-5	-	TRBV19	ASSIEVQPQH
TRBJ2-2	-	TRBV7-8	ASRQSGRVPGELF
TRBJ1-6	few	TRBV4-3	ASSQTSSYNSPLH
TRBJ1-2	-	TRBV7-9	ASSLGQGQSGYT
TRBJ2-7	-	TRBV7-2	ASSFGTGEWEQY
TRBJ1-5	few	TRBV18	ASSPPSGSGAQH
TRBJ2-7	-	TRBV18	ASSPGSGAYEQY
TRBJ1-2	-	TRBV5-8	ASRSQGFSSGYT
TRBJ1-2	-	TRBV19	ASSIVGPGDDYGYT
TRBJ2-7	-	TRBV30	AYLRSVQRDSYEQY
TRBJ1-3	-	TRBV19	ASSISRTGTNSGNTIY
TRBJ2-3	-	TRBV10-3	AISGHVQPTDTQY